A single TCR beta chain is shown here with its context. The antigen is unknown. This entry is derived from a study of cytomegalovirus exposure and HLA in healthy donors. Study-wide context: An earlier analysis found roughly 110 million unique TCR beta sequences from around 180 million T cells.

V dropped 4 bases and J dropped 2; count of bases not matched to a gene: 6. The length of the CDR3 is 16 residues. CDR1 and CDR2 from the germline V gene are SEHNR and FQNEAQ (reference sequence). Findings and limits, study-wide: For presence/absence analyses, sequencing depth was assumed to be roughly uniform across donors.

Primers for the PCR totalled 60 Vbeta and 13 Jbeta. Clones were sequenced by immunoSEQ multiplex PCR, and TCRdb holds only the in-frame ones, with some missing. The sample includes about 97,000 clones, around 80% of them seen just once. This receptor was taken from a man aged 40-49 years in good health and CMV-seropositive. The sequencing input was PBMCs. The chain is built from TRBV7-9 and TRBJ2-3, with TRBD2 matching over 10 bases. CDR3 amino acids: CASSSYSGGTTDTQYF. CDR3 nucleotide sequence: TGTGCCAGCAGCTCTTATAGCGGGGGGACCACAGATACGCAGTATTTT. The full variable domain, completed using reference TRBV7-9 and TRBJ2-3, is DTGVSQNPRHKITKRGQNVTFRCDPISEHNRLYWYRQTLGQGPEFLTYFQNEAQLEKSRLLSDRFSAERPKGSFSTLEIQRTEQGDSAMYLCASSSYSGGTTDTQYFGPGTRLTVL.